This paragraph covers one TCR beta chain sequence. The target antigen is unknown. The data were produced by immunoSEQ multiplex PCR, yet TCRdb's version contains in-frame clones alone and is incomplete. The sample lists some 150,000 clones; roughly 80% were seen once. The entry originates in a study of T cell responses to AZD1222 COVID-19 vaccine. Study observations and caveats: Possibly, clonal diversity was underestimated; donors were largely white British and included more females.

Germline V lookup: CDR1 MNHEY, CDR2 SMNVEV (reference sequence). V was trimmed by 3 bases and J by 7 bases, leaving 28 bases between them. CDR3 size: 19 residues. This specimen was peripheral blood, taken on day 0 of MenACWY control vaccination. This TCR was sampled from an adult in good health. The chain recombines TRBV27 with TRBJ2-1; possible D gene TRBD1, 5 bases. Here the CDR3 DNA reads TGTGCCAGCAGTTTCGAAATACCCGTCAGGGCCCTCGAAGCTAATGAGCAGTTCTTC. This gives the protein CASSFEIPVRALEANEQFF.